This TCR beta chain comes out of a study of cytotoxic CD8 clonotypes in ibrutinib-treated CLL (dated by TCRdb to the early 2020s). Background on the whole study: The cohort included some 14 treatment-naive and roughly 10 relapsed/refractory patients; about 18 were IGHV unmutated. Partial responses were observed in about 24 patients and complete responses in 2; after a median follow-up of around 68 months, remission was maintained in some 14 patients and progression was observed in approximately 12. Samples at response were collected after a median of about 12 months of treatment, with a range of roughly 6 to 40 months. On average, each sample had approximately 260,000 productive templates and tens of thousands of productive rearrangements. Longitudinal samples were available for about 30% of the 86 trial participants. Cryopreserved peripheral blood mononuclear cells were collected at three points: before therapy, at response, and at either sustained remission or disease progression. Every remission and progressive disease sample was obtained while ibrutinib was still being received by the patients.

The goal of deep resolution MiSeq sequencing was a depth between 1 in 1 million and 1 in 200,000 T cells, and coverage averaged 10x per clonotype. The immunoSEQ hsTCRB Kit was used to generate the TCR beta libraries. In the authors' own workflow: The data were analyzed with ImmunoSEQ Analyzer and ImmunoSEQ Data Assistant, and V, D and J gene assignments followed IMGT definitions. Clonality, with values ranging from 0 to 1, was calculated as one minus the normalized Shannon entropy of productive rearrangement frequencies. Public clonotype analysis was restricted to overrepresented clonotypes comprising at least 0.05% of each patient's repertoire. Roughly 12 age-matched healthy donor repertoires from immuneACCESS were used as controls for clonality. What TCRdb holds here is the immuneACCESS table cut down to in-frame rearrangements. Part of the clones is not present; checked against another copy, under half of the missing clones reflect an unresolved V gene, and the others are unexplained. V, J and clone size were drawn from that table, and D and trimming were deduced from the DNA. In this sample the table shows about 270,000 clones, 60% to 80% of which occur a single time. Of the sample, roughly 5% falls within the top ten clones.

The sample's time point label, decoded: progressive disease on ibrutinib. For TCR beta library preparation, about 2.2 micrograms of genomic DNA was extracted from cryopreserved PBMCs. Longitudinal blood samples from CLL patients on ibrutinib monotherapy were analyzed using high-throughput TCR beta sequencing. Patients were enrolled in a phase 2 open-label single-center ibrutinib monotherapy trial. A note on this clone: Its binding antigen is unknown. There are no base qualities to consult, and no much larger clone falls within one base.

The germline V gene (reference sequence) supplies CDR1 SSHAT and CDR2 FNYEAQ. Trimming accounts for 1 base at V and 5 bases at J, while the number of junction bases matched to no gene is 0. There are 13 amino acids in the CDR3, from cysteine to phenylalanine inclusive. Of the read, only the CDR3 DNA is kept; its 39 bases are in frame from base 1. Study-level results and caveats: Public clonotypes were found to be uncommon and were observed to contract or remain stable during treatment; the increase in clonality was shown to reflect expansion of private clonotypes at ibrutinib response. Sampling times were not matched between sustained-remission and progressing patients, and lymph node repertoires were not studied. Baseline clonality was found to be higher than that of age-matched healthy donors and was strongly correlated with circulating CD8+ T-cell counts. Clonality increased at ibrutinib response, stayed stable in sustained remission, and fell back toward baseline at progression.

The sample here was PBMCs, taken at disease progression, from a patient treated with ibrutinib. The V gene is TRBV7-7 and the J gene is TRBJ2-5, and 8 junctional nucleotides match TRBD1. This TCR was sampled from a human donor with chronic lymphocytic leukemia. The DNA sequence is given as TGTGCCAGCAGCTTAGGGACAGGGGAGACCCAGTACTTC. It codes for CASSLGTGETQYF.